This TCR beta chain appears in the sequencing data of a study of blood T cell repertoires in COVID-19. In this sample, this clone turned up once. Germline CDR1 is SGHDT and CDR2 is YYEEEE. The ends were cut back, 0 bases at V and 0 bases at J, with 6 bases in the middle. The CDR3 runs to 14 residues. The method was immunoSEQ multiplex PCR; TCRdb's version includes in-frame clones alone and lacks a portion of them. The sample has around 270,000 clones, 84% seen once; the top ten hold over 1.5%. Sample: peripheral blood. This sequence originates from a woman aged 40 to 50 who had recovered from COVID-19. The chain has TRBV5-6 and TRBJ2-5, with a tentative D call TRBD1 (5 bases). CDR3 sequence reads: CASSLVGDQETQYF. The CDR3 DNA follows: TGTGCCAGCAGCTTGGTAGGGGACCAAGAGACCCAGTACTTC.